This T cell receptor beta chain was sequenced during a study of shared clonotypes between healthy human individuals. Overall study results and limits: Represented genetic and exposure-history diversity was restricted by having few donors.

Trimming removed 2 bases from V and 4 bases from J; junction bases left unmatched: 7. Germline CDR1 SSHAT, CDR2 FNYEAQ (reference sequence). CDR3 size: 15 residues. The assay was run at deep level. As handled by the study authors: Junction-only sequences without quality scores were provided by ImmunoSEQ, so filtering was different. TCRdb's copy holds only in-frame clones and misses some; the assay was immunoSEQ multiplex PCR. That table supplies the V and J calls and clone size; D and trimming were determined from the DNA. This sample has about 1,500,000 clones, with roughly 96% found just once. Remarks on this clone: Its antigen is unknown.

V and J are TRBV7-7 and TRBJ2-7; 8 nucleotides line up with TRBD2. Source material: naive CD4+ T cells sorted from blood. Subset: CD45RA+ positively selected. The TCR originated in a man aged 25 to 40 in good health. The CDR3: CASSLLPGTRYEQYF. Written as DNA, the CDR3 is TGTGCCAGCAGCTTATTACCCGGGACTAGGTACGAGCAGTACTTC.